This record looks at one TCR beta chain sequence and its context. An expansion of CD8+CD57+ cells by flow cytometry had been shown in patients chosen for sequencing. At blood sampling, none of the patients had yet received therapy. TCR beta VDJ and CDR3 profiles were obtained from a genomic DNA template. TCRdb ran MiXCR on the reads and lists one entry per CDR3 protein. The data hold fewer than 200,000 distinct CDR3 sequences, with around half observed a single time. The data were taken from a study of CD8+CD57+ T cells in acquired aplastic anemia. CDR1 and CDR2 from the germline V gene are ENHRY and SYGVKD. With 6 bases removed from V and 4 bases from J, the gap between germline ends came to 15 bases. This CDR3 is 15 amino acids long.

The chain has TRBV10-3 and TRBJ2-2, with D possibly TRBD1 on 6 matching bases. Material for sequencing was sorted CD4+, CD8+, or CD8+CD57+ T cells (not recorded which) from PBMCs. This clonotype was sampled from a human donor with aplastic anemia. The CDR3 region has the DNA TGTGCCATCAGCTTACAGGGAGTTGCCACCGGGGAGCTGTTTTTT. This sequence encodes CAISLQGVATGELFF.